Sequencing of this T cell receptor beta chain was carried out in a study of Graves' ophthalmopathy and Graves' hyperthyroidism. Patients were left out if they had other autoimmune diseases, uncontrolled infections, pregnancy or lactation. Diagnoses were established from clinical symptoms, serum thyroxine, TRAb, thyroid ultrasound and orbital computed tomography. The germline gives CDR1 DFQATT, CDR2 SNEGSKA (reference sequence). V dropped 3 bases and J dropped 6 bases, with 14 bases sitting between them. The CDR3 runs 13 residues. In this sample, this clonotype turned up a few times. No antigen is known for it. Overall study results and limits: Ophthalmopathy could be told apart from stable hyperthyroidism by a 13-signature model (87.88% sensitivity, roughly 80% specificity). Thyroid clonotypes that were expanded above 0.001 frequency mostly also appeared in blood.

RNA served as the template for amplifying TCR beta CDR3 regions. RT-PCR with HTBI primers came first, then second-round multiplex PCR. TCRdb redid the calling of the multiplex PCR reads with MiXCR, one entry per CDR3 protein. The sample yields 500,000 to 800,000 distinct CDR3 sequences, under 50% seen once. The chain joins TRBV20-1 to TRBJ1-1, with D perhaps matching TRBD1 (5 bases). This sequence originates from an adult man with Graves' ophthalmopathy. Specimen: peripheral blood. The CDR3 coding sequence is TGCAGTGCTAGCCCAGGGCTTTGGGCTGAAGCTTTCTTT. Translated, it gives CSASPGLWAEAFF.